Shown below are 14 T cell receptor beta chains from a single sample sequenced in a study of neurological immune-mediated disorders. TCRdb called the 5' RACE reads again in MiXCR, with one record for every CDR3 protein. This sample has fewer than 80,000 distinct CDR3 sequences; roughly 5% occur once, and the top ten carry less than 3.5%. The sample was PBMCs. These receptors all stem from a woman in her 30s with multiple sclerosis.

This clonotype was found many times. The V gene is TRBV12-3 or TRBV12-4, the J gene TRBJ1-2; D not resolved. Trimming pared 10 bases from V and 4 bases from J, leaving 10 bases between. There are 11 residues in the CDR3. CDR3 DNA sequence: TGTGCCACTTGGACGGTCTATGGCTACACCTTC. The encoded protein is CATWTVYGYTF.

This clonotype occurred many times. This sequence joins TRBV5-4 and TRBJ2-7; unclear D gene. V shed 3 bases and J shed 4 bases, with 14 bases lying between them. The CDR3 contains 14 residues. Germline CDR1 SGHNT, CDR2 YYREEE (reference sequence). CDR3: CASSSGPGEYEQYF. The CDR3 DNA sequence: TGTGCCAGCAGCTCCGGGCCAGGAGAGTACGAGCAGTACTTC. Based on the CDR3 plus reference TRBV5-4 and TRBJ2-7, the full variable domain is ETGVTQSPTHLIKTRGQQVTLRCSSQSGHNTVSWYQQALGQGPQFIFQYYREEENGRGNFPPRFSGLQFPNYSSELNVNALELDDSALYLCASSSGPGEYEQYFGPGTRLTVT.

This clonotype was picked up a small number of times. This sequence joins TRBV12-3 or TRBV12-4 and TRBJ2-3; 12 bases agree with TRBD2. V was clipped by 3 bases and J by 13 bases; unmatched bases: 5. The CDR3 length is 13 residues. The CDR3 loop reads CASSLTSGGREYF. CDR3 sequence (DNA): TGTGCCAGCAGTTTGACTAGCGGGGGCCGGGAGTATTTT.

The table lists this clonotype with many counts. The chain recombines TRBV3-1 with TRBJ2-7; 8 bases align to TRBD1. Germline-derived CDR1 and CDR2 are LGHDT and YNNKEL (reference sequence). V lost 4 bases, J lost 3 bases, and 5 bases stayed unmatched. The CDR3 has 14 residues. DNA for the CDR3: TGTGCCAGCAGCCCGACCGGGACAGGCTACGAGCAGTACTTC. Translating it yields CASSPTGTGYEQYF.

The table lists this clonotype with many counts. V is TRBV7-6 and J is TRBJ2-3, with 9 nucleotides matching TRBD2. Germline lookup yields CDR1 SGHVS and CDR2 FNYEAQ. Losses at the gene ends were 5 bases for V and 8 bases for J; bases not matched to a gene: 8. The CDR3 covers 14 residues. DNA of the CDR3: TGTGCCAGCAGCCCAGGAAGCGGGGGGACTACGCAGTATTTT. Its translation is CASSPGSGGTTQYF.

Ten or more counts support this clonotype. The chain employs TRBV20-1 and TRBJ1-1; D is ambiguous. The CDR3 covers 13 residues. Germline CDR1 reads DFQATT; CDR2 reads SNEGSKA (reference sequence). The CDR3 DNA reads as TGCAGAGGTCTTCCGGGCGGGAACACTGAAGCTTTCTTT. It codes for CRGLPGGNTEAFF.

This clonotype was detected only a few times. The V gene is TRBV24-1, the J gene TRBJ1-2, with 9 bases that match TRBD1. The germline V gene has CDR1 KGHDR and CDR2 SFDVKD. Trimming took 4 bases from V and 8 from J; bases not matched to a gene: 7. The CDR3 contains 14 residues. The CDR3 spells CATSDRDRAGGYTF. The CDR3 nucleotides are TGTGCCACCAGTGACCGGGACAGGGCTGGGGGCTACACCTTC.

This clonotype occurred many times. The chain carries TRBV7-2 and TRBJ2-1; no reliable D call. Germline CDR1 is SGHTA and CDR2 is FQGNSA. V lost 10 bases and J 4 bases, leaving 17 bases between the germline ends. The CDR3 spans 14 residues. CDR3 amino acids: CATQLRADYNEQFF. CDR3 nucleotide sequence: TGTGCCACCCAACTAAGGGCGGATTACAATGAGCAGTTCTTC.

This clonotype was counted ten times or more. The genes are TRBV4-1 and TRBJ2-2; no clear D gene. Germline CDR1 reads MGHRA; CDR2 reads YSYEKL. Trimming pared 0 bases from V and 13 bases from J, leaving 18 bases between. This CDR3 has 15 residues. CDR3 in amino acids: CASSQDNSPQLGLFF. DNA of the CDR3: TGCGCCAGCAGCCAAGATAATTCCCCGCAACTTGGGCTGTTTTTT.

This clonotype was detected a few times. The chain combines TRBV6-6 with TRBJ2-1, with D maybe TRBD1 (6 bases). The V and J ends lost 7 bases and 2 bases respectively, with 15 bases between them. Germline CDR1 MNHNY, CDR2 SVGAGI (reference sequence). This CDR3 contains 15 residues. Here the CDR3 reads CASTNSGQTYNEQFF. CDR3 DNA: TGTGCCAGCACCAACTCGGGACAAACCTACAATGAGCAGTTCTTC.

This clonotype was seen a few times. Possible read error: a much larger clone is one base away. The V call is TRBV5-1, the J call TRBJ1-2; unclear D gene. The V gene lost 3 bases and the J gene lost 6 bases, with 12 bases spanning the gap. Germline values: CDR1 SGHRS, CDR2 YFSETQ. The length of the CDR3 is 13 residues. The CDR3 is CASSSGKGHGYTF. The CDR3 DNA reads TGCGCCAGCAGCTCGGGAAAGGGTCATGGCTACACCTTC.

The table lists this clonotype with many counts. This chain connects TRBV6-2 or TRBV6-3 to TRBJ2-2, with 8 positions matching TRBD2. Germline loops: CDR1 MNHEY, CDR2 SVGEGT. The CDR3 is made up of 16 amino acids. V dropped 8 bases and J dropped 3; count of bases not matched to a gene: 11. The CDR3: CASRREIAGYTGELFF. For the CDR3, the DNA is TGTGCCAGCCGACGGGAGATAGCGGGGTACACCGGGGAGCTGTTTTTT.

This clonotype appeared many times. The V call is TRBV6-5, the J call TRBJ2-7, with 7 bases matching TRBD2. V gave up 6 bases and J gave up 3 bases; unmatched junction bases: 8. Germline CDR1 and CDR2: MNHEY and SVGAGI. The CDR3 is made up of 14 amino acids. CDR3 sequence reads: CASRAGGESYEQYF. The CDR3 DNA is TGTGCCAGCAGGGCTGGGGGGGAAAGCTACGAGCAGTACTTC.

A word on this clonotype: The junction departs from the called germline gene at one end, perhaps through a read error. The chain is built from TRBV20-1 and TRBJ1-6; a possible D gene is TRBD1 (6 bases). From germline, CDR1 is DFQATT and CDR2 SNEGSKA (reference sequence). The CDR3 sequence is 16 residues long. CDR3 DNA sequence: TGCAGTGCTAGTGTTCGCTCCGGGGGGCCAAATTCACCCCTCAACTTT. It encodes CSASVRSGGPNSPLNF.